This TCR beta chain came from a study of blood T cell repertoires in COVID-19. The CDR3 loop spans 13 amino acids. The V and J ends lost 2 bases and 2 bases respectively, with 5 bases between them. Germline CDR1 and CDR2: LGHDT and YNNKEL (reference sequence). Data came from immunoSEQ multiplex PCR; TCRdb stores just in-frame clones and leaves some out. The sample has roughly 170,000 clones; about 85% are singletons. This receptor was identified in a man aged 60-69 years with acute or convalescent COVID-19. The chain links TRBV3-1 (or the pseudogene TRBV3-2) to TRBJ2-3; D call uncertain. Sequenced sample: peripheral blood. The CDR3: CASSQPVTDTQYF. CDR3 sequence (DNA): TGTGCCAGCAGCCAACCAGTCACAGATACGCAGTATTTT.